This T cell receptor beta chain was documented in a study of long-term antiretroviral therapy in people with HIV (dated 2022 in TCRdb). About the investigation overall: The earliest samples were collected roughly a decade before the 2015 WHO recommendation for immediate ART, at a time when ART was usually postponed until CD4 counts fell. Among the 30 or so participants with HIV, eleven to twelve were female. From over 25 adults with confirmed HIV infection, the cohort provided 150 to 200 cryopreserved PBMC samples, gathered serially across a mean of approximately six years (range 1-12). Whether ART initiation and durable HIV suppression were associated with changes in peripheral blood TRB repertoire composition and diversity was tested in a retrospective serial study. No cross-contamination during QIAcube processing was shown when test extractions of a monoclonal T-cell line were performed alongside 25 to 35 polyclonal samples.

For this clone: No cognate antigen has been identified for it. Per-base qualities were not stored, and no clone one base away is much larger.

Participants were included only if at least one PBMC sample before ART initiation and at least two post-ART samples were available. All participants with HIV were treated in the United States of America. Cryopreserved samples of about 1-11 million PBMC were thawed and washed before DNA extraction. At the time of the earliest PBMC sample, participants with HIV were aged between roughly 20 and 60 years. PBMC samples were contributed by each participant from 1-4 timepoints before ART initiation and 2-8 timepoints after ART initiation, with a median of 7 samples. Serial HIV viral load, CD4+ T-cell count, ART history and demographic data were obtained for every participant. Genomic DNA was extracted from unsorted PBMC with a Qiagen kit on a QIAcube, with processing performed in batches of 12 samples. Sequencing of the TRB variable region was done with the immunoSEQ hsTCRB v3.0 assay at survey level resolution. TRB sequencing targeted a depth of roughly 35,000-50,000 T-cell genomes per sample. An Illumina MiSeq with a v3 150-cycle kit was used to sequence the pooled TRB libraries. The study's own analysis went as follows. Repertoire analysis was performed in R inside a reproducible Nextflow workflow that covered QC, data transformation and analysis. Custom analyses were implemented in LymphoSeq2, an R package for AIRR-Seq data exploration. After excluding a few samples that yielded fewer than 5000 total TRB sequences, some 180 HIV repertoires remained for analysis. Among the roughly 190 retained HIV repertoires, some 60 were collected before ART initiation and about 130 were collected after ART initiation. Repertoires were downsampled to 5000 TRB nucleotide sequences, and summary statistics were averaged over 100 downsampling iterations. TRB sequences were retained for analysis only if CDR3 regions of at least seven amino acids were present. Diversity was measured with a Shannon entropy-derived clonality score and the Gini coefficient. In repertoire networks, the top 5000 CDR3 amino acid sequences were linked whenever an edit distance of one separated two sequences. For TRB CDR3 amino acid sequences, GLIPH2 was used to predict antigen specificity groups and MHC restriction. To flag known associations with CMV, EBV, HIV or tissue antigens, CDR3 amino acid sequences were compared against VDJdb and McPAS-TCR. Pre-ART, post-ART and control groups were compared with Wilcoxon signed-rank tests and Holm-Bonferroni correction. Entries here come from immuneACCESS through TCRdb and include only in-frame sequences with V and J called. Some clones fail to appear in such tables; in the studies checked, an unresolved V gene covers under half of the shortfall, and the cause of the remainder is unknown. V and J calls plus clone size are reproduced from that table; the DNA served to infer D and trimming. In this sample the table shows some 27,000 clones, 65% to 85% of which occur a single time. The ten largest clones capture about 6.6% of the sample.

Beyond this particular receptor, the publication reports: The samples were dated from the mid-2000s to the late 2010s, and the ART regimens that were used may be less effective than current ART regimens. Limited PBMC availability meant only the TCR beta chain was sequenced, without alpha chain pairing. Compared with controls, HIV repertoires had narrower CDR3 length ranges, and the network structure pointed to an antigen-experienced repertoire that shifted only slightly toward naive after ART. A significant increase in TRB diversity was found to be associated with ART initiation, although TRB diversity was observed to remain significantly below that of transplant donor controls even after long-term ART. Because pre-ART samples had limited cell numbers, unsorted PBMC were profiled rather than sorted CD4+ and CD8+ T cells. Inferences about post-ART repertoire changes were limited because no data were available on ART adherence, viral resistance or therapy changes. Expanded TRB clones identified before ART initiation dominated the repertoire at all time points, although this dominance fluctuated and declined in many PLHIV after ART.

The junction carries 12 bases between V and J, which are trimmed by 2 bases and 5 bases respectively. Sequences KGHSH (CDR1) and LQKENI (CDR2) are obtained from the germline V gene. The CDR3 runs 14 amino acids, cysteine and phenylalanine included. Solely the CDR3 DNA is kept, with 42 bases framed from the first base. The clonotype was recovered from a man aged 18 to 29 with HIV. Sequenced here: unsorted PBMCs, sampled 0.4 years after starting antiretroviral therapy. In this chain, TRBV18 is recombined with TRBJ1-1; matching of 5 bases hints at TRBD1 as the D gene. DNA sequence: TGTGCCAGCTCACCATACGGAGGGGATACTGAAGCTTTCTTT. It codes for CASSPYGGDTEAFF.